This TCR beta chain originates from a study of blood T cell repertoires in COVID-19. Study details: Acute and convalescent COVID-19 specimens originated in the United States, Italy and Spain. PBMCs, B-cell-depleted T cells, or T cells were the source of the cDNA or gDNA that made up the material.

The V and J ends lost 4 bases and 8 bases respectively, with 11 bases between them. CDR3 length: 13 residues. Per germline, CDR1 MGHRA and CDR2 YSYEKL. Original processing notes: Estimates of nucleated cell counts were drawn from the amplification of reference gene primers. Clones were read by immunoSEQ multiplex PCR, and TCRdb kept only the in-frame ones, dropping some. V and J calls and clone size are given by that table; D and trimming were obtained from the DNA. Counted here are some 200,000 clones, about nine tenths occurring once; the ten biggest clones make up about 0.54%. V usage is TRBV4-1 and J usage is TRBJ1-4; unclear D gene. Source material: peripheral blood. The sequence derives from a man in his fifties or sixties with acute or convalescent COVID-19. The CDR3 nucleotides read TGCGCCAGCAGCCCTCGAATCGAGGAAAAACTGTTTTTT. It encodes CASSPRIEEKLFF.